The sequence of this T cell receptor (beta chain) was determined in a study of CXCR3-negative and CXCR3-positive naive CD8 T cells (dated by TCRdb to the late 2010s). Study-level background: In total, roughly 150 million TRB reads were obtained, or roughly 1.5 +/- 0.3 million reads per library. Data from 11 donors, pooled across two independent experiments, went into the diversity and physicochemical repertoire analyses. For the TRBV-TRBJ cluster analysis, the naive subsets came from 5 or 6 donors, while the memory cells came from 3 donors.

Beyond this particular receptor, the publication reports: CXCR3 expression partially decreased after cryopreservation, so most assays used freshly isolated PBMCs. Because surface CD5, which is linked to self-reactivity in mice, was comparable between the naive subsets, TCR interaction strength was also inferred from TRB CDR3 physicochemical properties. Naive CXCR3-negative and CXCR3-positive cells from the same donor showed similar TRBV-TRBJ usage, whereas memory cells showed distinct patterns. Compared with CXCR3-negative naive cells, CXCR3-positive naive cells had TRB CDR3s with higher hydrophobicity (lower Kidera factor 4), lower energy, and higher strength and volume indices. Both naive subsets had comparably high repertoire diversity, while memory CD8+ T cells had much lower repertoire diversity.

The sequencer was a NextSeq 550. The Human TCR Profiling Kit (MiLaboratory) was used to make UMI-labeled 5' RACE TRB cDNA libraries. cDNA synthesis used the entire amount of extracted RNA, and PCR amplification then used the entire amount of cDNA produced. The libraries were made side by side, with each library going through the same number of PCR cycles. Regarding the original processing steps: MIGEC and MiXCR extracted about 50,000 +/- 10,000 unique UMI-labeled TRB cDNA molecules per library, requiring at least two reads per UMI. An average of roughly 40,000 +/- 10,000 functional in-frame TRB CDR3 nucleotide clonotypes without stop codons was found per library. After downsampling to 5000 UMI-labeled TRB molecules per sample, diversity metrics such as normalized Shannon-Wiener and Chao1 were calculated in VDJtools. VDJtools computed clonotype-size-weighted physicochemical properties of the central five CDR3 residues: interaction energy, strength, volume and Kidera factor 4. Once TCRdb had reprocessed the reads, it stored one entry per CDR3 protein sequence and supplied no DNA. The V and J calls reflect TCRdb's pipeline rather than the authors' work. This sample's table lists 70,000 to 95,000 distinct CDR3 sequences. Together, the top ten hold around 1.7% of the sample.

For every CD8+ T cell subset, some 310,000 cells were flow-sorted straight into RLT lysis buffer, and each subset was sorted in triplicate. To keep memory contaminants out, a stringent definition of naive CD8+ T cells was applied: CD45RO-CCR7+CD27+CD95-. Peripheral blood mononuclear cells were isolated from buffy coats using standard density gradient centrifugation. A FACSAria III was used to flow-sort naive CD8+ T cells into CXCR3-negative and CXCR3-positive populations. An RNeasy Mini Kit was used to extract total RNA from the sorted cells. For this clonotype: The antigen it binds to is not known.

The CDR3 goes from the cysteine to the phenylalanine over 12 residues. No nucleotide data were recorded. For CDR1 and CDR2, the germline V gene (reference sequence) lists LNHDA and SQIVND. The rearranged segments are TRBV19 and TRBJ2-7; absent DNA, TCRdb's TRBD1 call cannot be checked. Sequenced: naive CXCR3- CD8+ T cells from blood. Sample cell subset or site, as interpreted from the label and publication: CD45RO-CCR7+CD27+CD95- naive CD8+ T cells lacking CXCR3 (TNR3-). The origin of this receptor is a human donor in good health. Some clones in this sample may be carry-over from other donors' samples. The CDR3 corresponds to CASSIAGYEQYF.